What follows are 10 T cell receptor beta chains derived from one specimen sequenced in a study of blood T cell repertoires in COVID-19. The method was immunoSEQ multiplex PCR; TCRdb's version includes in-frame clones alone and lacks a portion of them. This table has 200,000 or so clones, approximately 82% appearing once. The sample taken for sequencing was peripheral blood. The receptor source for this set is a human donor in a cohort sampled during active COVID-19.

The chain uses TRBV5-1 and TRBJ2-5; 13 bases fit TRBD2. The CDR3 is made up of 15 amino acids. Germline V CDR1 and CDR2: SGHRS, YFSETQ. The V and J ends lost 0 bases and 5 bases, in that order; junction bases with no gene match: 1. Written as DNA, the CDR3 is TGCGCCAGCAGCTTGGAGACTAGCGGGAGGGAGACCCAGTACTTC. This translates into CASSLETSGRETQYF.

This chain connects TRBV28 to TRBJ2-5; tentatively, D is TRBD1 (6 bases). Per germline, CDR1 MDHEN and CDR2 SYDVKM. Trimming took 6 bases from V and 1 from J, leaving 15 bases between them. The CDR3 length is 15 residues. The CDR3 DNA is TGTGCCAGCAGACCCGACAGGCTGCTCCAAGAGACCCAGTACTTC. Translating it yields CASRPDRLLQETQYF.

The V and J genes are TRBV28 and TRBJ2-2; 9 nucleotides agree with TRBD2. The germline V gene has CDR1 MDHEN and CDR2 SYDVKM. V was clipped by 3 bases and J by 5 bases; unmatched bases: 7. CDR3 size: 16 residues. The CDR3 reads CASSLLAGAGTGELFF. CDR3 DNA: TGTGCCAGCAGTTTGTTAGCGGGAGCGGGAACCGGGGAGCTGTTTTTT.

This clone occurred a few times. V gene TRBV19 combines with J gene TRBJ2-7; 10 bases are shared with TRBD2. This CDR3 is built from 16 residues. After removal of 3 bases from V and 5 bases from J, the junction contained 10 bases not matched to a gene. Germline V gene sequence: CDR1 LNHDA, CDR2 SQIVND (reference sequence). The CDR3 region has the DNA TGTGCCAGTAGTATCGGGCTAGCGGGAGCCACCAACGAGCAGTACTTC. Protein product: CASSIGLAGATNEQYF.

The V gene is TRBV12-3 or TRBV12-4, the J gene TRBJ2-1; 8 bases match TRBD2. V dropped 9 bases and J dropped 12; count of bases not matched to a gene: 10. The CDR3 is 12 amino acids. Written as DNA, the CDR3 is TGTGCCAGTTCTTCGAGCGGGAGTGGGCAGTTCTTC. This translates into CASSSSGSGQFF.

This chain joins TRBV30 and TRBJ2-1; 7 bases are a match to TRBD2. This CDR3 comprises 14 residues. V was clipped by 2 bases and J by 6 bases; unmatched bases: 7. Germline V gene data show CDR1 as GTSNPN and CDR2 as SVGIG (reference sequence). The CDR3 nucleotides are TGTGCCTGGAGTACAAAGCGGGGTTTCAATGAGCAGTTCTTC. Its protein product is CAWSTKRGFNEQFF.

This clone was counted a single time. The chain joins TRBV5-6 to TRBJ2-3; TRBD1 aligns across 7 bases. J lost 3 bases, V lost 2 bases, and 9 bases had no gene match. The CDR3 is 16 residues long. The V gene's germline CDR1 is SGHDT and CDR2 YYEEEE. This CDR3 is CASSLRTGGSTDTQYF. In DNA, the CDR3 is TGTGCCAGCAGCTTACGGACAGGCGGATCGACAGATACGCAGTATTTT.

This clone was detected once. V and J are TRBV5-4 and TRBJ1-4, with TRBD1 identical over 10 bases. The V segment lost 2 bases and the J segment 8 bases; nucleotides outside the gene matches: 12. Germline assignment: CDR1 SGHNT and CDR2 YYREEE (reference sequence). This CDR3 has 17 residues. The CDR3 DNA follows: TGTGCCAGCAGCTTTGGGGACAGGGGCAGAGGGAACGAAAAACTGTTTTTT. The encoded protein is CASSFGDRGRGNEKLFF.

This sequence joins TRBV3-1 (or the pseudogene TRBV3-2) and TRBJ2-7, with a weak D call TRBD1 (5 bases). The V end was cut by 5 bases, the J end by 0 bases, with 17 bases between. The CDR3 runs to 16 residues. Germline V CDR1 and CDR2: LGHDT, YNNKEL (reference sequence). CDR3 DNA sequence: TGTGCCAGCAGCTTACAGGACGGGTGGAACTCCTACGAGCAGTACTTC. Translating it yields CASSLQDGWNSYEQYF.

The V and J genes are TRBV30 and TRBJ1-5, with D hard to call. The germline gives CDR1 GTSNPN, CDR2 SVGIG (reference sequence). The CDR3 runs 16 residues. The V and J ends lost 4 bases and 0 bases respectively, with 16 bases between them. CDR3: CAWTPGRFNSNQPQHF. The CDR3 coding sequence is TGTGCCTGGACCCCCGGGAGGTTCAATAGCAATCAGCCCCAGCATTTT.